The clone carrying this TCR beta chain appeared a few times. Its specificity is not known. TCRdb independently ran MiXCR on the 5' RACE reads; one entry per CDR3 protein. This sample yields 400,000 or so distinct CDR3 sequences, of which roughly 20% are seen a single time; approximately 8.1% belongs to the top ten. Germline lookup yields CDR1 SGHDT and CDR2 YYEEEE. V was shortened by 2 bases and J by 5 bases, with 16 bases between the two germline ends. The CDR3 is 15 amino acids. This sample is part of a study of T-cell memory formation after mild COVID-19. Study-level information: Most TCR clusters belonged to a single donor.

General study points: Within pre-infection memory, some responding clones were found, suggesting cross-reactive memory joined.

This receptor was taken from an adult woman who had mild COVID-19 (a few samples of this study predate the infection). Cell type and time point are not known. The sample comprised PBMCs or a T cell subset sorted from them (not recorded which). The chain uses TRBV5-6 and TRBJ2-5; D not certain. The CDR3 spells CASSFYPNPWETQYF. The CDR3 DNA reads TGTGCCAGCAGCTTCTATCCCAACCCTTGGGAGACCCAGTACTTC.